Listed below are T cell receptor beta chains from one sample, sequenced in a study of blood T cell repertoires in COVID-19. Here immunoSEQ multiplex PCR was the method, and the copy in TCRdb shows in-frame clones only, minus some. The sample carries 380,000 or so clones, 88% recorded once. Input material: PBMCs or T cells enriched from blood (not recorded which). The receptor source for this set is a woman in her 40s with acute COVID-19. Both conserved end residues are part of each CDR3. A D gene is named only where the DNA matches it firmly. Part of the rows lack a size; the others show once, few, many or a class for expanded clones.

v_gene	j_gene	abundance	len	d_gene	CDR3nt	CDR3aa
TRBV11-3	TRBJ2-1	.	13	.	TGTGCCAGCAGCAAACAGGAATACAATGAGCAGTTCTTC	CASSKQEYNEQFF
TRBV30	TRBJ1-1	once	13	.	TGTGCCTGGAGTGTGGGGGCGAACACTGAAGCTTTCTTT	CAWSVGANTEAFF
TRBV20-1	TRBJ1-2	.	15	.	TGCAGTGCTAGTGAGTGGCAGGGGAAGGGCTATGGCTACACCTTC	CSASEWQGKGYGYTF
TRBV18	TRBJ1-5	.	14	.	TGTGCCAGCTCACCGGAGCGGTCGGGTCAGCCCCAGCATTTT	CASSPERSGQPQHF
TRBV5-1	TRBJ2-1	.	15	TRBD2	TGCGCCAGCAGCTTGGCGCGGGGGGGTTACAATGAGCAGTTCTTC	CASSLARGGYNEQFF
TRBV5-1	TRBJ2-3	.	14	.	TGCGCCAGCAGCTCTCTGACAACCACAGATACGCAGTATTTT	CASSSLTTTDTQYF
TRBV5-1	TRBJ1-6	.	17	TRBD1	TGCGCCAGCAGCACGGGACAGACTATGTCCTATAATTCACCCCTCCACTTT	CASSTGQTMSYNSPLHF
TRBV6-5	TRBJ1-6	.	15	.	TGTGCCAGCAGTCCCTATCAGGGCCCCAATTCACCCCTCCACTTT	CASSPYQGPNSPLHF
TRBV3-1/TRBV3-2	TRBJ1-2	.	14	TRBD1	TGTGCCAGCAGCCACTGGGACAGGGTAGGGGACTACACCTTC	CASSHWDRVGDYTF
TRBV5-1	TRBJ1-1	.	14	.	TGCGCCAGCAGCTTGGCTCCCCAACAGGTTGCAGCTTTCTTT	CASSLAPQQVAAFF
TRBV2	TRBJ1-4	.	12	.	TGTGCCAGCAGTCCGACAGTGAAAAAACTGTTTTTT	CASSPTVKKLFF
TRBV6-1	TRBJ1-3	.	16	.	TGTGCCAGCAGTGAGGGGCTCTTTTTCTCTGGAAACACCATATATTTT	CASSEGLFFSGNTIYF
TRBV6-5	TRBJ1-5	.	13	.	TGTGCCACGACGGACTATAGCAATCAGCCCCAGCATTTT	CATTDYSNQPQHF
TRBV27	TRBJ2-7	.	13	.	TGTGCCAGCAGTTTATCCTCTAGGCACGAGCAGTACTTC	CASSLSSRHEQYF
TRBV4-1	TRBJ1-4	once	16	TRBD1	TGCGCCAGCAGCCAAGTGGAGGGACAGGCTAATGAAAAACTGTTTTTT	CASSQVEGQANEKLFF
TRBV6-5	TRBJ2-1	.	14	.	TGTGCCAGCAGTTATGCGGTAGGCAACAATGAGCAGTTCTTC	CASSYAVGNNEQFF
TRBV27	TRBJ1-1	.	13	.	TGTGCCAGCAGTTTATCAGGGGTTACTGAAGCTTTCTTT	CASSLSGVTEAFF
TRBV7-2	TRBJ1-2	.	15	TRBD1	TGTGCCAGCAGCCAGCAAACAGGGGGCCATGATGGCTACACCTTC	CASSQQTGGHDGYTF
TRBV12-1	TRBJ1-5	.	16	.	TGTGCCAGCAGCTTGGCCCGCCTCCATAGCAATCAGCCCCAGCATTTT	CASSLARLHSNQPQHF
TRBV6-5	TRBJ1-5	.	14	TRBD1	TGTGCCAGCGGAGACAGGGGGTTTGATCAGCCCCAGCATTTT	CASGDRGFDQPQHF
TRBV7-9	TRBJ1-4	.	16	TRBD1	TGTGCCAGCAGCTTAGATTTTAGGGGGCCCTATGAAAAACTGTTTTTT	CASSLDFRGPYEKLFF
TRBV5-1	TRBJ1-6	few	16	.	TGCGCCAGCAGCTCGGGACTCCTCGGGGGTAATTCACCCCTCCACTTT	CASSSGLLGGNSPLHF
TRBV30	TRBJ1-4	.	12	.	TGTGCCTGGAGTGGCCCTAGCGAAAAACTGTTTTTT	CAWSGPSEKLFF
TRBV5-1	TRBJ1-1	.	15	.	TGCGCCAGCAGCCCGGAACGGGGGTATCAAACTGAAGCTTTCTTT	CASSPERGYQTEAFF
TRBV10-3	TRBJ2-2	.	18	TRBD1	TGTGCCATTACCCCCCACCAGGGACAGGGCCCTAACACCGGGGAGCTGTTTTTT	CAITPHQGQGPNTGELFF
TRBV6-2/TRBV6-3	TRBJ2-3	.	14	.	TGTGCCAGCAGTTACTTACTACACACAGATACGCAGTATTTT	CASSYLLHTDTQYF
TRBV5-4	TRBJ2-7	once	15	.	TGTGCCAGCAGCTTGAGGCAGGGAATCTCCTACGAGCAGTACTTC	CASSLRQGISYEQYF
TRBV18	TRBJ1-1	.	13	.	TGTGCCAGCTCACCAATAACTAACACTGAAGCTTTCTTT	CASSPITNTEAFF
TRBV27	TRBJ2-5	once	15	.	TGTGCCAGCAGGCGCCCGATATCCGGCCAAGAGACCCAGTACTTC	CASRRPISGQETQYF
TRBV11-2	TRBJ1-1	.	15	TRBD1	TGTGCCAGCAGCCTAAGACAGGGGGCGGACACTGAAGCTTTCTTT	CASSLRQGADTEAFF
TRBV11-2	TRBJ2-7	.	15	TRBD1	TGTGCCAGCAGCTTAGGGACAGGGGTTCTCTACGAGCAGTACTTC	CASSLGTGVLYEQYF
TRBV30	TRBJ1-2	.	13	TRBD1	TGTGCCTGGAGTGTACGACAGGGGGCTGGCTACACCTTC	CAWSVRQGAGYTF
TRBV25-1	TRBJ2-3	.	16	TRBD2	TGTGCCAGCAGTGAAGCTAGCGGGGGGGCAACAGATACGCAGTATTTT	CASSEASGGATDTQYF
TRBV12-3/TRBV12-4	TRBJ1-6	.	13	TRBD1	TGTGCCAGCAGTCTTGAACAGGGGCCACCCCTCCACTTT	CASSLEQGPPLHF
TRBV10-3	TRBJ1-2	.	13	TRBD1	TGTGCCATCAGTGAGTCCCAGGGGACAGGGGTGATCTTC	CAISESQGTGVIF
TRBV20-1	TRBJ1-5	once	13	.	TGCAGTGCTAGTAGTTTTAGAGATCAGCCCCAGCATTTT	CSASSFRDQPQHF
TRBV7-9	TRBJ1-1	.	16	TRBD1	TGTGCCAGCAGCTTAGCTGACAGGGGGATAAACACTGAAGCTTTCTTT	CASSLADRGINTEAFF
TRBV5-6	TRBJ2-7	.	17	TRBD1	TGTGCCAGCAGCTTGGCCTTCCGGGACAGGGAACGGGGCGAGCAGTACTTC	CASSLAFRDRERGEQYF
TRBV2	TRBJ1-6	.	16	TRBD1	TGTGCCAGCAGCACGACTCTACAGGGGGTTAATTCACCCCTCCACTTT	CASSTTLQGVNSPLHF
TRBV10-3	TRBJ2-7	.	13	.	TGTGCCACACGACAGAAAGACTCCTACGAGCAGTACTTC	CATRQKDSYEQYF
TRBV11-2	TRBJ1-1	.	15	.	TGTGCCAGCAGCCAGAACAGGGTCGGGAACACTGAAGCTTTCTTT	CASSQNRVGNTEAFF
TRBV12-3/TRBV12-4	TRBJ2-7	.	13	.	TGTGCCAGCAGTTTCGGTCCGCGCTACGAGCAGTACTTC	CASSFGPRYEQYF
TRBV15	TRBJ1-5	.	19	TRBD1	TGTGCCACCAGCAGAGGTGTCGGGACAGGGGAAGCGAGCAATCAGCCCCAGCATTTT	CATSRGVGTGEASNQPQHF
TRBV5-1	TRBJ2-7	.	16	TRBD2	TGCGCCAGCAGGACGAGCGGGGGCCCTAGCTCCTACGAGCAGTACTTC	CASRTSGGPSSYEQYF
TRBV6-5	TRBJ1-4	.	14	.	TGTGCCAGCAGCCGTAAACAGGGTAATGAAAAACTGTTTTTT	CASSRKQGNEKLFF
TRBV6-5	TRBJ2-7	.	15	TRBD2	TGTGCCAGCAGTTGGGCGGGGGAAGGGGTTCACGAGCAGTACTTC	CASSWAGEGVHEQYF
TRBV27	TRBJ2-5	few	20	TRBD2	TGTGCCAGCAGTCCATTGGTGTCTCGGCGGGGGAGACTCTACCAAGAGACCCAGTACTTC	CASSPLVSRRGRLYQETQYF
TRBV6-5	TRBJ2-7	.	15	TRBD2	TGTGCCAGCAGTTACGTGGCGGGGGGGCCGACCGAGCAGTACTTC	CASSYVAGGPTEQYF
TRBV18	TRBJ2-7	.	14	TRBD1	TGTGCCAGCTCACCACGGGACAGTACCTACGAGCAGTACTTC	CASSPRDSTYEQYF
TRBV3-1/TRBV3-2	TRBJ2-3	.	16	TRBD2	TGTGCCAGCAGCCAAGGACTAGCGGGGGGGAATAATCCGCAGTATTTT	CASSQGLAGGNNPQYF